This TCR beta chain was found in a study of blood T cell repertoires in COVID-19. As for the study in general: From the United States, Italy and Spain came samples of acute and convalescent COVID-19.

This clone was found a few times. Profiling relied on immunoSEQ multiplex PCR, and the TCRdb table lists in-frame clones only, not all of them. The sample carries 110,000 or so clones, more than 60% recorded once. This TCR came from a man in his 70s with acute or convalescent COVID-19. The sequenced sample consisted of peripheral blood.

CDR3 sequence: CASSQERTGPQHF. The CDR3 DNA follows: TGTGCCAGCAGCCAGGAGAGAACGGGGCCCCAGCATTTT. The chain links TRBV4-2 to TRBJ1-5; D is ambiguous. The V and J ends lost 3 bases and 9 bases respectively, with 12 bases between them. Germline values: CDR1 LGHNA, CDR2 YNFKEQ. The length of the CDR3 is 13 residues.